This is a list of T cell receptor beta chains from one sample in a study of blood T cell repertoires in COVID-19. The assay was immunoSEQ multiplex PCR, and TCRdb's table has in-frame clones only and misses some. Counted here are about 180,000 clones, around 85% occurring once; the ten biggest clones make up about 6.3%. Sequencing was carried out using PBMCs or T cells enriched from blood (not recorded which). All receptors derive from a middle-aged man who had recovered from COVID-19. Each CDR3 is given with its conserved first and last residue. Fields, in order: clone size, D gene, V gene, J gene, CDR3 DNA, CDR3 protein. A D gene is named only where the DNA matches it firmly. The size entry is marked missing in some rows and otherwise reads once, few, many or a size class.

NA,NA,TRBV29-1,TRBJ1-1,TGCAGCGTTGGTTTCGGGGTCGGCACTGAAGCTTTCTTT,CSVGFGVGTEAFF
NA,NA,TRBV27,TRBJ2-3,TGTGCCAGCGGTACCGGGTTAAGCCTCCAAGATACGCAGTATTTT,CASGTGLSLQDTQYF
NA,TRBD2,TRBV19,TRBJ2-5,TGTGCCAGTACTTTTAGCGGGGGGGCCGGGGAGACCCAGTACTTC,CASTFSGGAGETQYF
few,NA,TRBV11-3,TRBJ2-1,TGTGCCAGCTCGGGGGGCAACGACAATGAGCAGTTCTTC,CASSGGNDNEQFF
NA,TRBD1,TRBV9,TRBJ1-1,TGTGCCAGCAGCGTTCACCGGGACAGGGGGCAAACTGAAGCTTTCTTT,CASSVHRDRGQTEAFF
NA,NA,TRBV27,TRBJ1-1,TGTGCCAGCAGTTTAGGGGCAGCCAACACTGAAGCTTTCTTT,CASSLGAANTEAFF
NA,NA,TRBV9,TRBJ1-2,TGTGCCAGCAGCGTAGCTACGGTGGCAGGTGATGGCTACACCTTC,CASSVATVAGDGYTF
NA,TRBD1,TRBV10-3,TRBJ1-2,TGTGCCATGACCCCTGGACAGGGGGCGCACGGCTACACCTTC,CAMTPGQGAHGYTF
medium-sized,TRBD2,TRBV2,TRBJ2-1,TGTGCCAGCACCGATCCCGCGACTAGCGGGGGCAATGAGCAGTTCTTC,CASTDPATSGGNEQFF
once,TRBD1,TRBV25-1,TRBJ2-5,TGTGCCAGCACCCGGACAGGAGGAGAAGAGACCCAGTACTTC,CASTRTGGEETQYF
NA,NA,TRBV5-1,TRBJ2-2,TGCGCCAGCAGCTTTAGTTCTGGCGGGGAGCTGTTTTTT,CASSFSSGGELFF
NA,TRBD1,TRBV5-4,TRBJ2-5,TGTGCCAGCAGAGTCACACCGGACAGGGGGCACCAAGAGACCCAGTACTTC,CASRVTPDRGHQETQYF
once,NA,TRBV5-4,TRBJ1-1,TGTGCCAGCACCCCCGGGTCAATGAACACTGAAGCTTTCTTT,CASTPGSMNTEAFF
NA,TRBD1,TRBV7-9,TRBJ2-2,TGTGCCAGCAGCTCCCGACAGGGAGTTCTGGACGGGGAGCTGTTTTTT,CASSSRQGVLDGELFF
NA,NA,TRBV19,TRBJ1-2,TGTGCCAGTAGCCTATACCTGGACAGTAACTATGGCTACACCTTC,CASSLYLDSNYGYTF
NA,TRBD1,TRBV30,TRBJ2-2,TGTGCCTGTAGAACAGGGGGCCTCGACACCGGGGAGCTGTTTTTT,CACRTGGLDTGELFF
NA,NA,TRBV2,TRBJ2-7,TGTGCCAGTGGTAGGAGGGCCGAGCAGTACTTC,CASGRRAEQYF
NA,NA,TRBV19,TRBJ2-7,TGTGCCAGTAGTATAAGTTTATCAAGGAGCTCCTACGAGCAGTACTTC,CASSISLSRSSYEQYF
NA,NA,TRBV29-1,TRBJ2-6,TGCAGCGTTGGCGGGTCCTCTGGGGCCAACGTCCTGACTTTC,CSVGGSSGANVLTF
NA,TRBD1,TRBV6-5,TRBJ1-6,TGTGCCAGCACTTTAGCGACAGGGGCTAATTCACCCCTCCACTTT,CASTLATGANSPLHF
NA,TRBD1,TRBV2,TRBJ2-1,TGTGCCAGCAGTGCGGACAGGGGGTCCTACAATGAGCAGTTCTTC,CASSADRGSYNEQFF
NA,NA,TRBV7-3,TRBJ2-1,TGTGCCAGCAGCTTGTCAGGGGAGAGGTCCTACAATGAGCAGTTCTTC,CASSLSGERSYNEQFF
few,TRBD2,TRBV5-4,TRBJ2-2,TGTGCCAGCAGCTTAGCGGGGGGGGCTTACACCGGGGAGCTGTTTTTT,CASSLAGGAYTGELFF
NA,NA,TRBV3-1/TRBV3-2,TRBJ2-1,TGTGCCAGCAGCCAGGACGTTTATAAGGGGTACAATGAGCAGTTCTTC,CASSQDVYKGYNEQFF
NA,TRBD2,TRBV27,TRBJ2-1,TGTGCCAGCAGTTTACCGGGACTAGCGGGCGGGGAGCAGTTCTTC,CASSLPGLAGGEQFF
few,NA,TRBV2,TRBJ2-7,TGTGCCAGCATGGGGACTGGGGGACCTCGGGAGCAGTACTTC,CASMGTGGPREQYF
NA,NA,TRBV12-5,TRBJ1-1,TGTGCTAGTGGCTGGAGTTATGAAGCTTTCTTT,CASGWSYEAFF
NA,NA,TRBV28,TRBJ2-6,TGTGCCAGCAGTTTCCTGGGCGGGGCCAACGTCCTGACTTTC,CASSFLGGANVLTF
NA,NA,TRBV5-1,TRBJ1-1,TGCGCCAGCAGCTTTTTAAACAGGGTGAACACTGAAGCTTTCTTT,CASSFLNRVNTEAFF
few,NA,TRBV7-9,TRBJ2-5,TGTGCCAGCACCGATCGAAGGGGCGAGACCCAGTACTTC,CASTDRRGETQYF
NA,TRBD1,TRBV5-1,TRBJ1-2,TGCGCCAGCAGCGAAGAGACAGGGGCTCGGGGCTACACCTTC,CASSEETGARGYTF
NA,NA,TRBV12-5,TRBJ2-5,TGTGCTAGTGGGAATGACTATGGGGAGACCCAGTACTTC,CASGNDYGETQYF
NA,TRBD1,TRBV19,TRBJ1-2,TGTGCCAGTCGACGGGACAGGGAAAATGGCTACACCTTC,CASRRDRENGYTF
NA,NA,TRBV5-3,TRBJ2-3,TGTGCCAGCCTAGTTGGTTTTCCTAGCACAGATACGCAGTATTTT,CASLVGFPSTDTQYF
NA,TRBD2,TRBV11-2,TRBJ2-7,TGTGCCAGCAGCTTCCCCGGGAGGAGCTCCTACGAGCAGTACTTC,CASSFPGRSSYEQYF
NA,TRBD1,TRBV3-1/TRBV3-2,TRBJ1-4,TGTGCCAGCAGCCAAGACGGGGACAGTGCTGAAAAACTGTTTTTT,CASSQDGDSAEKLFF
NA,NA,TRBV19,TRBJ1-1,TGTGCCAGTAGCTGGGACATCACCAGTGGGATGAACACTGAAGCTTTCTTT,CASSWDITSGMNTEAFF
medium-sized,NA,TRBV5-6,TRBJ1-1,TGTGCCAGCAGAGATGAGGGGAACACTGAAGCTTTCTTT,CASRDEGNTEAFF
NA,NA,TRBV15,TRBJ1-1,TGTGCCACCAGCAGAGATACCGGAGCCGTCGAAGCTTTCTTT,CATSRDTGAVEAFF
NA,NA,TRBV9,TRBJ1-6,TGTGCCAGCAGCCCCTCGAGGGATTCACCCCTCCACTTT,CASSPSRDSPLHF
NA,TRBD2,TRBV6-2/TRBV6-3,TRBJ2-1,TGTGCCAGCAGTCCCACCGGACTAGCGGGAGTGGTTTTGTTCTTC,CASSPTGLAGVVLFF
NA,TRBD1,TRBV9,TRBJ1-1,TGTGCCAGCAGCGTGGATGATAGGGGGCACACTGAAGCTTTCTTT,CASSVDDRGHTEAFF
NA,NA,TRBV7-9,TRBJ1-6,TGTGCCAGCCGCTCTTCGGGGGATAGTTCACCCCTCCACTTT,CASRSSGDSSPLHF
NA,TRBD1,TRBV3-1/TRBV3-2,TRBJ1-6,TGTGCCAGCCGGGACCAGGGACAGAATTCACCCCTCCACTTT,CASRDQGQNSPLHF
NA,TRBD2,TRBV7-8,TRBJ2-2,TGTGCCAGCAGCTTATCTTTAGCGGGGGGGCCTCCCGGGGAGCTGTTTTTT,CASSLSLAGGPPGELFF
NA,NA,TRBV11-3,TRBJ2-1,TGTGCCAGCAGCTTGTTACCGAAAACAGGGCCCTACAATGAGCAGTTCTTC,CASSLLPKTGPYNEQFF
NA,NA,TRBV28,TRBJ1-2,TGTGCCAGCAGCAGGGCTTACGGCTATGGCTACACCTTC,CASSRAYGYGYTF
NA,NA,TRBV28,TRBJ1-4,TGTGCCAGCCGGTATCAGTCCCAGCGTGGGGAAAAACTGTTTTTT,CASRYQSQRGEKLFF
NA,NA,TRBV28,TRBJ1-5,TGTGCCAGCAGTTTAATAACAGCAAATCAGCCCCAGCATTTT,CASSLITANQPQHF
NA,TRBD1,TRBV19,TRBJ1-6,TGTGCCAGTAGTTCCACGGGACAGCCGAATTCACCCCTCCACTTT,CASSSTGQPNSPLHF
once,TRBD2,TRBV14,TRBJ2-1,TGTGCCAGCATGCAACAAGCAGGGGCTAGCGGGAGTAATGAGCAGTTCTTC,CASMQQAGASGSNEQFF
NA,TRBD2,TRBV27,TRBJ2-5,TGTGCCAGCAGCCCCCGGGGGGGGAGTCGGCTAGCGGGGACCCAGTACTTC,CASSPRGGSRLAGTQYF
NA,TRBD1,TRBV6-5,TRBJ2-2,TGTGCCACCGCCCGACAGGGCGTGAACACCGGGGAGCTGTTTTTT,CATARQGVNTGELFF
once,NA,TRBV9,TRBJ1-2,TGTGCCAGCAGCCCCCTTAGCGGGTATGGCTACACCTTC,CASSPLSGYGYTF